Given below is one TCR beta chain in context. These data belong to a study of blood T cell repertoires in COVID-19. Looking at the study overall: From T cells, B-cell-depleted T cells, or PBMCs came the material, which was cDNA or gDNA.

As handled by the study authors: How many nucleated cells were present was estimated from reference gene primer amplification. Only in-frame clones appear in the TCRdb table, and some are missing; sequencing was by immunoSEQ multiplex PCR. V and J calls plus clone size are reproduced from that table; the DNA served to infer D and trimming. This table has 350,000 or so clones, about 88% appearing once. Contact with a PCR-confirmed or clinician-diagnosed COVID-19 case occurred within 2 weeks of entry. This clonotype was sampled from a woman in her 30s who had been exposed to COVID-19. The material sequenced was PBMCs or T cells enriched from blood (not recorded which).

CDR3 sequence: CASSEYPGQTYEQYF. CDR3 bases: TGTGCCAGCAGTGAGTACCCGGGACAGACCTACGAGCAGTACTTC. The chain recombines TRBV6-1 with TRBJ2-7, with 7 bases identical to TRBD1. V was pared by 3 bases and J by 2 bases, with 7 bases of the junction left unmatched. The CDR3 runs 15 residues. Looked up from germline, CDR1 is MNHNS and CDR2 is SASEGT.